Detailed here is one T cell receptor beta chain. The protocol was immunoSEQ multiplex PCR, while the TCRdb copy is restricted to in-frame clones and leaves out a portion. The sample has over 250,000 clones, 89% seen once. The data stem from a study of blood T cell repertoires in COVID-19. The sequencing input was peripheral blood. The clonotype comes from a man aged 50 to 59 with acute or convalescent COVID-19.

The CDR3 DNA reads as TGTGCCAGCAGCTTAGAAAATGGGGCTCATGGCTACACCTTC. Amino acid sequence: CASSLENGAHGYTF. This chain joins TRBV11-2 and TRBJ1-2, with TRBD1 as a possible D gene (5 bases). The CDR3 extends over 14 amino acids. V was shortened by 0 bases and J by 6 bases, with 11 bases between the two germline ends. Germline V CDR1 and CDR2: SGHAT, FQNNGV.